These 23 T cell receptor beta chains originate from one sample sequenced in a study of T cells in Graves' hyperthyroidism and ophthalmopathy. Template material for amplifying TCR beta CDR3 regions consisted of RNA transcripts. TCR CDR3 regions were first amplified by RT-PCR with HTBI primers. A single record per CDR3 protein comes from TCRdb applying MiXCR to the multiplex PCR reads. The sample consists of 620,000 or so distinct CDR3 sequences, about 14% of them appearing once. The sequencing input was blood. These receptors all come from a woman aged 45 to 65 with Graves' ophthalmopathy.

V is TRBV20-1 and J is TRBJ1-3; tentatively, D is TRBD1 (5 bases). The CDR3 covers 15 residues. Deletions cut 0 bases from V and 0 bases from J, with 9 bases between. The germline V gene has CDR1 DFQATT and CDR2 SNEGSKA (reference sequence). The CDR3 sequence: CSARDVRDSGNTIYF. CDR3 in DNA: TGCAGTGCTAGAGATGTCAGGGACTCTGGAAACACCATATATTTT.

This clonotype was seen ten or more times. The chain employs TRBV5-1 and TRBJ1-1; 10 positions match TRBD1. Germline V gene data show CDR1 as SGHRS and CDR2 as YFSETQ. The CDR3 is made up of 15 amino acids. Unmatched junction bases numbered 2, after V lost 0 bases and J lost 3 bases. CDR3 sequence: CASSLGGTGDTEAFF. DNA for the CDR3: TGCGCCAGCAGCTTGGGGGGGACAGGGGACACTGAAGCTTTCTTT.

Ten or more counts support this clonotype. The V and J genes are TRBV6-1 and TRBJ1-2; 8 bases agree with TRBD1. CDR3 size: 14 residues. Germline loops: CDR1 MNHNS, CDR2 SASEGT. The ends lost 3 bases at V and 3 bases at J; junction bases unmatched: 3. The CDR3 region has the DNA TGTGCCAGCAGTGACGGGACAGGCTACTATGGCTACACCTTC. Protein sequence: CASSDGTGYYGYTF.

This clonotype appeared many times. V gene TRBV30 combines with J gene TRBJ2-2, with 8 bases identical to TRBD1. Germline CDR1 and CDR2: GTSNPN and SVGIG (reference sequence). This CDR3 contains 14 residues. The ends lost 3 bases at V and 7 bases at J; junction bases unmatched: 7. In DNA, the CDR3 is TGTGCCTGGAGACAGGGGGGTTGGGTCGGGGAGCTGTTTTTT. This translates into CAWRQGGWVGELFF.

This chain's CDR3 is CSVARDTREKLFF. CDR3 coding DNA: TGCAGCGTTGCCCGGGACACTAGAGAAAAACTGTTTTTT. The rearrangement links TRBV29-1 to TRBJ1-4; tentatively, D is TRBD1 (6 bases). Germline lookup yields CDR1 SQVTM and CDR2 ANQGSEA. V lost 4 bases and J lost 8, with 14 bases in between. The CDR3 covers 13 residues.

V usage is TRBV7-9 and J usage is TRBJ2-5; D remains ambiguous. There are 16 residues in the CDR3. Trimming stripped 4 bases from V and 4 bases from J, with 19 bases between. Looked up from germline, CDR1 is SEHNR and CDR2 is FQNEAQ (reference sequence). DNA for the CDR3: TGTGCCAGCAGCTCCCTAGAGAGGTGGGTTGGAGAGACCCAGTACTTC. It specifies CASSSLERWVGETQYF.

This clonotype was counted many times. This chain joins TRBV28 and TRBJ1-5, with TRBD1 as a possible D gene (5 bases). Trimming took off 6 bases at V and 6 bases at J, with 15 bases between the two ends. CDR3 length: 14 residues. Germline V lookup: CDR1 MDHEN, CDR2 SYDVKM. CDR3 sequence: CASSLSWRGQPQHF. CDR3 in DNA: TGTGCCAGCAGCCTATCGTGGAGGGGTCAGCCCCAGCATTTT.

The rearrangement links TRBV27 to TRBJ1-2, with D perhaps matching TRBD1 (6 bases). V lost 5 bases, J lost 7 bases, and 20 bases lay in between. This CDR3 has 15 amino acids. Germline CDR1 is MNHEY and CDR2 is SMNVEV (reference sequence). CDR3 sequence reads: CASSLDGDIFRGYTF. Written as DNA, the CDR3 is TGTGCCAGCAGTCTGGACGGGGACATCTTTCGTGGCTACACCTTC.

This clonotype was observed many times. This chain joins TRBV28 and TRBJ2-1, with TRBD1 as a possible D gene (5 bases). V lost 5 bases, J lost 5 bases, and 19 bases lay in between. The CDR3 has 16 amino acids. Germline loops: CDR1 MDHEN, CDR2 SYDVKM. The CDR3 DNA reads TGTGCCAGCAGTACCCCGGCCCAGGGATCGAACAATGAGCAGTTCTTC. Translation gives CASSTPAQGSNNEQFF.

This clonotype has a count of ten or more. A read error may account for a junction end that differs from germline. The chain combines TRBV7-7 with TRBJ2-7; 13 bases align to TRBD2. The CDR3 totals 17 residues. Germline V gene lookup returns CDR1 SSHAT and CDR2 FNYEAQ (reference sequence). The CDR3 sequence: CASSPGLAGEASSEQYF. The CDR3 bases are TGTGCTAGCAGCCCAGGACTAGCGGGAGAAGCCAGTTCCGAGCAGTACTTC.

This clonotype appeared many times. CDR3: CASSVSGRPDTQYF. The CDR3 bases are TGTGCCAGCAGCGTTAGCGGGAGGCCAGATACGCAGTATTTT. V is TRBV11-2 and J is TRBJ2-3, with 10 bases fitting TRBD2. This CDR3 region has 14 residues. CDR1 is SGHAT, CDR2 FQNNGV, per germline. V trimming: 5 bases; J trimming: 4 bases; junction bases outside the gene matches: 3.

This clonotype was recorded many times. The rearrangement links TRBV10-3 to TRBJ2-7; the match to TRBD2 covers 10 bases. Germline lookup yields CDR1 ENHRY and CDR2 SYGVKD. V was clipped by 4 bases and J by 1 base; unmatched bases: 1. There are 14 residues in the CDR3. The CDR3 sequence is CAISGAGGSYEQYF. For the CDR3, the DNA is TGTGCCATCAGTGGAGCGGGAGGGTCCTACGAGCAGTACTTC.

The sample holds many counts of this clonotype. V gene TRBV20-1 combines with J gene TRBJ1-5; TRBD1 matches at 9 bases. Looked up from germline, CDR1 is DFQATT and CDR2 is SNEGSKA (reference sequence). V lost 2 bases to trimming and J lost 1 base; unmatched junction nucleotides: 6. CDR3 length: 16 amino acids. CDR3 coding DNA: TGCAGTGCTAGATCCCCGACAGGGGGAAGCAATCAGCCCCAGCATTTT. This codes for CSARSPTGGSNQPQHF.

This clonotype has ten or more counts. This chain uses TRBV20-1 with TRBJ2-7, with TRBD1 matching 7 bases. After removal of 6 bases from V and 4 bases from J, the junction contained 6 bases not matched to a gene. This CDR3 spans 12 amino acids. The germline gives CDR1 DFQATT, CDR2 SNEGSKA (reference sequence). DNA of the CDR3: TGCAGTGCCAGTGGACAGGATTACGAGCAGTACTTC. Translation gives CSASGQDYEQYF.

This clonotype was seen many times. This sequence joins TRBV12-3 or TRBV12-4 and TRBJ1-5; maybe TRBD1 (6 bases). V was shortened by 4 bases and J by 4 bases, with 17 bases between the two germline ends. The CDR3 extends over 16 amino acids. In DNA, the CDR3 is TGTGCCAGCAGTTCGACCCTCGGGACACCTAATCAGCCCCAGCATTTT. Translated: CASSSTLGTPNQPQHF.

In this sample, this clonotype turned up many times. This chain links TRBV5-1 with TRBJ2-7; 9 bases are shared with TRBD1. The germline gives CDR1 SGHRS, CDR2 YFSETQ. The CDR3 has 17 amino acids. The J segment lost 2 bases and the V segment lost 0 bases, leaving 9 bases of the junction unmatched. CDR3 loop: CASSLGRGQGGTYEQYF. Here the CDR3 DNA reads TGCGCCAGCAGCTTGGGTAGGGGACAGGGTGGAACCTACGAGCAGTACTTC.

V usage is TRBV6-2 or TRBV6-3 and J usage is TRBJ2-1; 9 bases line up with TRBD2. J was trimmed by 5 bases and V by 3 bases; bases with no gene match: 5. This CDR3 spans 15 amino acids. CDR1 and CDR2 (germline): MNHEY, SVGEGT. DNA of the CDR3: TGTGCCAGCAGTTATACAGCGGGAGGCCACAATGAGCAGTTCTTC. It specifies CASSYTAGGHNEQFF.

In its sample, this clonotype was seen many times. The rearrangement uses TRBV15 and TRBJ2-7, with D hard to call. The CDR3 is 13 residues long. Looked up from germline, CDR1 is LNHNV and CDR2 is YYDKDF (reference sequence). Trimming removed 0 bases at V and 3 bases at J, with 6 bases between. The CDR3 reads CATSRDILYEQYF. DNA for the CDR3: TGTGCCACCAGCAGAGATATTCTCTACGAGCAGTACTTC.

This clonotype came up many times. This rearrangement joins TRBV18 to TRBJ2-1; TRBD2 aligns across 9 bases. The CDR3 contains 14 residues. CDR1 KGHSH and CDR2 LQKENI come from the germline V gene. Trimming at V came to 4 bases and at J to 8 bases, leaving 6 bases not matched to a gene. CDR3 residues: CASSLSGSMHEQFF. In DNA, the CDR3 is TGTGCCAGCTCACTTAGCGGGAGCATGCATGAGCAGTTCTTC. Filled out from reference TRBV18 and TRBJ2-1, the complete variable domain reads NAGVMQNPRHLVRRRGQEARLRCSPMKGHSHVYWYRQLPEEGLKFMVYLQKENIIDESGMPKERFSAEFPKEGPSILRIQQVVRGDSAAYFCASSLSGSMHEQFFGPGTRLTVL.

This clonotype was counted ten times or more. The rearrangement joins TRBV20-1 to TRBJ1-2; tentatively, D is TRBD1 (5 bases). The CDR3 consists of 13 residues. Germline loops: CDR1 DFQATT, CDR2 SNEGSKA (reference sequence). Between the trimmed V and J ends, which lost 6 bases and 2 bases, there was a span of 13 bases. The CDR3 DNA is TGCAGTGCGACCCGCGAGGGGAACTATGGCTACACCTTC. Translated, it gives CSATREGNYGYTF.

This clonotype has a count of ten or more. The chain recombines TRBV6-1 with TRBJ2-3, with TRBD1 matching over 8 bases. There are 16 residues in the CDR3. The V segment lost 4 bases and the J segment 2 bases; nucleotides outside the gene matches: 8. Germline V lookup: CDR1 MNHNS, CDR2 SASEGT. As DNA, the CDR3 is TGTGCCAGCAGTGTTGGGACAGGTCGGGTCACAGATACGCAGTATTTT. It encodes CASSVGTGRVTDTQYF.

In regard to this clonotype: A read error is possible here, since a much larger clone lies one base away. The CDR3 loop is CSATLADRDRPQHF. The CDR3 DNA is TGCAGTGCTACTCTCGCGGACAGGGATCGGCCCCAGCATTTT. The chain combines TRBV20-1 with TRBJ1-5; 8 bases align to TRBD1. Trimming removed 4 bases from V and 9 bases from J; junction bases left unmatched: 11. CDR1 and CDR2 from the germline V gene are DFQATT and SNEGSKA (reference sequence). The CDR3 contains 14 residues.

V usage is TRBV5-1 and J usage is TRBJ1-1; D perhaps matches TRBD1 (6 bases). V lost 4 bases and J 3 bases, leaving 16 bases between the germline ends. The CDR3 is made up of 15 amino acids. Germline CDR1 SGHRS, CDR2 YFSETQ. This CDR3 is CASSRDLGAHTEAFF. CDR3 nucleotide sequence: TGCGCCAGCAGCCGCGATCTGGGGGCTCACACTGAAGCTTTCTTT.